Detailed here is one T cell receptor (beta chain). Per the germline V gene, CDR1 is KGHSH and CDR2 is LQKENI. The V gene end was trimmed by 3 bases and the J gene end by 8 bases; junction bases not matched to a gene: 8. The CDR3 runs 16 residues. This sample stems from a study of T cells after yellow fever vaccination. The overall study: In the case of low-cell-number fractions, SMART-Seq v4 Ultra Low Input was used for preparation.

TCRdb ran MiXCR on the 5' RACE reads and lists one entry per CDR3 protein. The sample has some 560,000 distinct CDR3 sequences, roughly a sixth seen once. The J gene is TRBJ2-4, the V gene TRBV18, with 12 bases fitting TRBD2. This sequence originates from a man aged 18 to 29 who received the YFV17D yellow fever vaccine. The sample was PBMCs, taken around 5 days after the first yellow fever vaccination. CDR3 protein: CASSPGGTSGFDIQYF. CDR3 nucleotide sequence: TGTGCCAGCTCACCTGGAGGGACTAGCGGGTTTGACATTCAGTACTTC. Looking up the rest from reference TRBV18 and TRBJ2-4 gives the full variable domain: NAGVMQNPRHLVRRRGQEARLRCSPMKGHSHVYWYRQLPEEGLKFMVYLQKENIIDESGMPKERFSAEFPKEGPSILRIQQVVRGDSAAYFCASSPGGTSGFDIQYFGAGTRLSVL.